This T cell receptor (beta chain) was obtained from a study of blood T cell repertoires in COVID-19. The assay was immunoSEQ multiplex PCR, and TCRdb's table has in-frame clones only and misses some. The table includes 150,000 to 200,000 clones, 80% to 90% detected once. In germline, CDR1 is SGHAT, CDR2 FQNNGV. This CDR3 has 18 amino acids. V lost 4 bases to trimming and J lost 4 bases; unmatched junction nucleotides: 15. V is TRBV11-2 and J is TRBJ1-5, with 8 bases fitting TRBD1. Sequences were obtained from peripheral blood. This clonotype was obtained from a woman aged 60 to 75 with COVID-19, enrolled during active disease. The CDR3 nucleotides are TGTGCCAGCAGCTCGATAGGGGTGGGGACAGGTCGAAATCAGCCCCAGCATTTT. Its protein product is CASSSIGVGTGRNQPQHF.